This entry describes one T cell receptor (beta chain). The sample comes from a study of Tregs in tolerant kidney transplant recipients. The table came from immunoSEQ multiplex PCR; TCRdb's copy has only in-frame clones and leaves some out. This sample carries roughly 64,000 clones, more than 75% of them seen once, and the ten largest clones take under 4.5%. Trimming cost V 2 bases and J 0 bases; bases outside gene matches: 8. Germline CDR1 is SGHDT and CDR2 is YYEEEE. This CDR3 is 17 amino acids long. Recipients received nonmyeloablative bone marrow transplants from related graft donors, with transient mixed chimerism.

This clonotype originated in a human patient who received a combined kidney and bone marrow transplant. T cells may partly derive from the graft donor. This rearrangement joins TRBV5-6 to TRBJ2-4, with 7 bases identical to TRBD1. Sample: CD4+ T cells from blood (PBMCs), taken 6 months after the transplant. The DNA for the CDR3 is TGTGCCAGCAGCTTACTCGAGGGGGCCTTAGCCAAAAACATTCAGTACTTC. It codes for CASSLLEGALAKNIQYF.